This TCR beta chain was sequenced in a study of technical replicates of blood from a handful of donors. Deletions cut 4 bases from V and 0 bases from J, with 11 bases between. Germline values: CDR1 SGHDT, CDR2 YYEEEE. This CDR3 region has 15 residues. Produced via immunoSEQ multiplex PCR; TCRdb's table is partial and in-frame only. The sample includes fewer than 15,000 clones, more than 75% of them seen just once. This TCR was recovered from a human donor in good health. V usage is TRBV5-6 and J usage is TRBJ1-3; D may be TRBD1 (5 bases). Sequenced input: PBMCs. The CDR3 spells CASSATTGSGNTIYF. Written as DNA, the CDR3 is TGTGCCAGCAGCGCGACCACAGGCTCTGGAAACACCATATATTTT.